These T cell receptor beta chains were read from a single sample in a study of cytotoxic CD8 clonotypes in ibrutinib-treated CLL. The assay was immunoSEQ multiplex PCR, and TCRdb's table has in-frame clones only and misses some. The profile shows 110,000 to 150,000 clones, 76% of them singletons. Here the sequenced sample was PBMCs, taken after 24 months of ibrutinib treatment. These receptors were obtained from a human donor with chronic lymphocytic leukemia. Each CDR3 is given with its conserved first and last residue. A D gene is named only where the DNA matches it firmly. The size field is filled for only some rows; it gives once, few, many or a size class.

j_call clone_size d_call v_call cdr3_aa cdr3_nt
TRBJ2-5 NA TRBD2 TRBV4-2 CASSFGTSGRGKTQYF TGTGCCAGCAGCTTTGGGACTAGCGGGAGGGGGAAGACCCAGTACTTC
TRBJ1-5 NA NA TRBV27 CASSARPTGNSNQPQHF TGTGCCAGCAGTGCCCGACCGACAGGAAATAGCAATCAGCCCCAGCATTTT
TRBJ1-5 NA NA TRBV2 CASSGGGLQPQHF TGTGCCAGCAGTGGGGGGGGGCTTCAGCCCCAGCATTTT
TRBJ1-3 NA NA TRBV28 CASTMGGFGNTIYF TGTGCCAGCACCATGGGGGGGTTCGGAAACACCATATATTTT
TRBJ1-2 NA NA TRBV7-6 CASSSLGAGTRGYTF TGTGCCAGCAGCTCGCTTGGGGCAGGGACAAGGGGCTACACCTTC
TRBJ2-7 NA TRBD2 TRBV28 CASSTGGVYEQYF TGTGCCAGCAGTACCGGGGGGGTTTACGAGCAGTACTTC
TRBJ2-5 NA NA TRBV5-1 CASSAGTEETQYF TGCGCCAGCAGCGCGGGGACAGAAGAGACCCAGTACTTC
TRBJ2-1 NA NA TRBV10-3 CAISERDNEQFF TGTGCCATCAGTGAAAGAGACAATGAGCAGTTCTTC
TRBJ1-6 NA NA TRBV30 CAWAAGGRGSPLHF TGTGCCTGGGCCGCGGGGGGGCGAGGATCACCCCTCCACTTT
TRBJ2-7 NA NA TRBV4-2 CASSQEGRQGAWEQYF TGTGCCAGCAGCCAAGAAGGAAGGCAAGGGGCGTGGGAGCAGTACTTC
TRBJ1-3 NA NA TRBV5-1 CASSSGYSGNTIYF TGCGCCAGCAGCTCAGGGTACTCTGGAAACACCATATATTTT
TRBJ2-5 NA NA TRBV5-1 CASSLVGTLQETQYF TGCGCCAGCAGCTTGGTGGGCACACTCCAAGAGACCCAGTACTTC
TRBJ1-2 NA NA TRBV7-3 CASSPRGDYGYTF TGTGCCAGCAGCCCAAGGGGGGACTATGGCTACACCTTC
TRBJ2-1 NA NA TRBV7-2 CASIPSGPRYNEQFF TGTGCCAGCATCCCCTCCGGCCCCCGATACAATGAGCAGTTCTTC
TRBJ2-1 once NA TRBV4-3 CASSPGGSLAYNEQFF TGCGCCAGCAGCCCCGGTGGGTCCCTCGCCTACAATGAGCAGTTCTTC
TRBJ2-1 NA NA TRBV30 CAWSPGAYNEQFF TGTGCCTGGAGCCCGGGGGCGTACAATGAGCAGTTCTTC
TRBJ2-1 NA NA TRBV10-3 CAISESTSPWGQFF TGTGCCATCAGTGAGTCGACGTCCCCCTGGGGGCAGTTCTTC
TRBJ2-6 few TRBD1 TRBV7-9 CASSFPDRGGANVLTF TGTGCCAGCAGCTTTCCCGACAGGGGTGGGGCCAACGTCCTGACTTTC
TRBJ2-7 NA NA TRBV6-5 CASSYSVAGGGYEQYF TGTGCCAGCAGTTACTCAGTCGCAGGGGGAGGCTACGAGCAGTACTTC
TRBJ1-1 NA NA TRBV6-6 CASTTGRTENTEAFF TGTGCCAGCACCACGGGCCGGACAGAGAACACTGAAGCTTTCTTT
TRBJ1-1 few TRBD1 TRBV7-9 CASSLQGADTEAFF TGTGCCAGCAGCTTACAGGGGGCGGATACTGAAGCTTTCTTT
TRBJ2-7 NA TRBD1 TRBV5-1 CASSPRTGGDEQYF TGCGCCAGCAGCCCCAGGACAGGGGGGGACGAGCAGTACTTC
TRBJ1-5 few NA TRBV7-2 CASSHPLGPQHF TGTGCCAGCAGCCATCCTCTCGGGCCCCAGCATTTT
TRBJ1-4 NA NA TRBV5-6 CASSPTATNEKLFF TGTGCCAGCAGCCCAACAGCGACTAATGAAAAACTGTTTTTT
TRBJ2-7 NA NA TRBV27 CASRLRGSYEQYF TGTGCCAGCCGCCTGAGGGGGTCCTACGAGCAGTACTTC
TRBJ2-7 NA TRBD1 TRBV7-2 CASSLAAGQGLYEQYF TGTGCCAGCAGCTTAGCGGCGGGACAGGGTTTGTACGAGCAGTACTTC
TRBJ2-7 NA NA TRBV2 CASSVGRVYEQYF TGTGCCAGCAGTGTGGGCAGGGTTTACGAGCAGTACTTC
TRBJ1-2 NA TRBD1 TRBV28 CASSLADRDHGYTF TGTGCCAGCAGTTTAGCCGACAGGGACCATGGCTACACCTTC
TRBJ2-2 once NA TRBV7-2 CASSPQDANTGELFF TGTGCCAGCAGCCCCCAAGATGCGAACACCGGGGAGCTGTTTTTT
TRBJ1-2 few NA TRBV5-6 CASSPGTYGYTF TGTGCCAGCAGCCCCGGAACCTATGGCTACACCTTC
TRBJ1-1 NA NA TRBV9 CASSPPRGPGAFF TGTGCCAGCAGCCCCCCCCGGGGCCCGGGGGCTTTCTTT
TRBJ2-6 NA TRBD1 TRBV6-1 CASSEPPGQRKGANVLTF TGTGCCAGCAGTGAACCTCCGGGACAGAGGAAGGGGGCCAACGTCCTGACTTTC
TRBJ1-1 NA NA TRBV28 CASSSTDRPSEAFF TGTGCCAGCAGTTCCACCGACAGGCCCTCTGAAGCTTTCTTT
TRBJ2-7 NA NA TRBV28 CASTPPRGEQYF TGTGCCAGCACCCCTCCCCGGGGCGAGCAGTACTTC
TRBJ2-1 NA NA TRBV10-3 CAISEAGTGEREQFF TGTGCCATCAGTGAAGCCGGGACTGGGGAGCGGGAGCAGTTCTTC
TRBJ1-1 NA TRBD1 TRBV5-1 CASSFSARGMNTEAFF TGCGCCAGCAGCTTCTCGGCCAGGGGGATGAACACTGAAGCTTTCTTT
TRBJ2-2 NA TRBD2 TRBV27 CASSFFGGAGELFF TGTGCCAGCAGTTTTTTCGGGGGGGCCGGGGAGCTGTTTTTT